The 19 T cell receptor beta chains given below trace back to one sample, sequenced in a study of blood T cells in healthy people across ages. A second PCR, run for about 6 to 11 cycles, used a sample-barcoded 5' primer plus a J-beta primer mix. TCRdb re-analysed the 5' RACE reads in MiXCR, keeping a single row per CDR3 protein. Among 630,000 or so distinct CDR3 sequences listed, approximately 30% were seen once. The sample comprised blood. These receptors all stem from a woman at least 80 years old in good health.

Ten or more counts support this clonotype. The gene calls are TRBV7-2 and TRBJ2-7; D possibly corresponds to TRBD2 (5 bases). CDR1 is SGHTA, CDR2 FQGNSA, per germline. Trimming took off 5 bases at V and 3 bases at J, with 8 bases between the two ends. This CDR3 is 12 amino acids long. The CDR3 DNA reads TGTGCCAGCAGCCGGGATCTCTACGAGCAGTACTTC. Amino acids: CASSRDLYEQYF.

To note about this clonotype: The junction and the germline gene differ at one end; a read error may be behind it. The CDR3 DNA follows: TGTGCCAGCAGAAAGAGCGGGAGGTCAGATATGCAGTATTTT. Its translation: CASRKSGRSDMQYF. The V gene is TRBV12-3 or TRBV12-4, the J gene TRBJ2-3; 9 positions match TRBD2. The CDR3 is 14 amino acids.

The rearrangement links TRBV30 to TRBJ1-1; D gene unclear. Per germline, CDR1 GTSNPN and CDR2 SVGIG (reference sequence). CDR3 length equals 11 residues. Trimming pared 4 bases from V and 5 bases from J, leaving 8 bases between. In nucleotides, the CDR3 is TGTGCCTGGATCCGGGGAACTGAAGCTTTCTTT. Translating gives CAWIRGTEAFF.

This clonotype appeared many times. This chain links TRBV28 with TRBJ2-3, with TRBD2 matching 7 bases. CDR1 and CDR2 (germline): MDHEN, SYDVKM. The CDR3 is made up of 15 amino acids. Germline trimming cut 9 bases from V and 0 bases from J; bases unmatched to any gene: 9. CDR3 DNA sequence: TGTGCCAGTCGTAGCGGGCAGCGTAGCACAGATACGCAGTATTTT. Protein product: CASRSGQRSTDTQYF. Full variable domain (outside the CDR3, taken from reference TRBV28 and TRBJ2-3): DVKVTQSSRYLVKRTGEKVFLECVQDMDHENMFWYRQDPGLGLRLIYFSYDVKMKEKGDIPEGYSVSREKKERFSLILESASTNQTSMYLCASRSGQRSTDTQYFGPGTRLTVL.

Regarding this clonotype: With a much larger clone just one base away, this may be a read error. The rearrangement links TRBV7-8 to TRBJ2-7; TRBD1 might be the D (6 bases). Trimming pared 3 bases from V and 6 bases from J, leaving 15 bases between. The CDR3 is 14 amino acids. CDR1 and CDR2 (germline): SGHVS, FQNEAQ. The CDR3, as DNA: TGTGCCAGCAGCTTCGGACAGAGAGTGGCCGAGCAGTACTTC. Translated, it gives CASSFGQRVAEQYF.

In this sample, this clonotype turned up a few times. Possible read error: a much larger clone is one base away. The chain combines TRBV12-3 or TRBV12-4 with TRBJ2-6, with 7 bases identical to TRBD1. This CDR3 spans 15 amino acids. CDR3 bases: TGTGCCGGCAGTCCTGACAGGGCTGGGGCCAACGTCCTGACTTTC. Its protein is CAGSPDRAGANVLTF.

This clonotype was counted at least ten times. The chain recombines TRBV28 with TRBJ2-7, with 7 bases identical to TRBD2. V lost 7 bases and J lost 7; bases outside the gene matches: 16. Germline loops: CDR1 MDHEN, CDR2 SYDVKM. The CDR3 is made up of 15 amino acids. This CDR3 reads CASTLIGGGTAEQYF. DNA for the CDR3: TGTGCCAGCACCCTAATAGGCGGGGGAACAGCGGAGCAGTACTTC.

This clonotype occurred many times. This sequence joins TRBV7-2 and TRBJ2-7; the D gene is possibly TRBD2 (7 bases). The germline V and J ends were trimmed by 1 base and 1 base, with 14 bases remaining between them. CDR1 is SGHTA, CDR2 FQGNSA, per germline. There are 16 residues in the CDR3. The CDR3 loop is CASSLVGGRGSYEQYF. DNA of the CDR3: TGTGCCAGCAGCTTAGTTGGAGGGAGGGGGTCCTACGAGCAGTACTTC. Full variable domain (rest looked up from reference TRBV7-2 and TRBJ2-7): GAGVSQSPSNKVTEKGKDVELRCDPISGHTALYWYRQSLGQGLEFLIYFQGNSAPDKSGLPSDRFSAERTGGSVSTLTIQRTQQEDSAVYLCASSLVGGRGSYEQYFGPGTRLTVT.

The chain couples TRBV30 to TRBJ1-2; 7 nucleotides line up with TRBD1. J gave up 8 bases and V 4 bases, and 7 bases lay outside the gene matches. This CDR3 is built from 12 residues. Germline loops: CDR1 GTSNPN, CDR2 SVGIG (reference sequence). CDR3 DNA: TGTGCCTGGAACCCAACAGGGGACGGCTACACCTTC. Protein product: CAWNPTGDGYTF. Full variable domain (missing parts from reference TRBV30 and TRBJ1-2): SQTIHQWPATLVQPVGSPLSLECTVEGTSNPNLYWYRQAAGRGLQLLFYSVGIGQISSEVPQNLSASRPQDRQFILSSKKLLLSDSGFYLCAWNPTGDGYTFGSGTRLTVV.

J is TRBJ1-1 and V is TRBV5-1, with 8 bases lining up with TRBD1. Germline V lookup: CDR1 SGHRS, CDR2 YFSETQ. After removal of 4 bases from V and 8 bases from J, the junction contained 16 bases not matched to a gene. CDR3 size: 16 residues. The CDR3 DNA is TGCGCCAGCAGCCAAGGGACAGGCCCTGGGTGTGTGGAAGCTTTCTTT. Translation: CASSQGTGPGCVEAFF.

This clonotype was seen a few times. This may come from a read error, since a much larger clone is one base off. The V gene is TRBV20-1, the J gene TRBJ1-2; D ambiguous. Per germline, CDR1 DFQATT and CDR2 SNEGSKA (reference sequence). CDR3 size: 11 residues. V lost 8 bases, J lost 4 bases, and 11 bases lay in between. CDR3 sequence: CSTTGTYGYTF. CDR3 coding DNA: TGCAGTACTACGGGAACCTATGGCTACACCTTC.

This clonotype was observed many times. The CDR3: CASSAGAGYGETQYF. DNA for the CDR3: TGTGCCAGCAGCGCGGGGGCGGGGTATGGGGAGACCCAGTACTTC. The V and J genes are TRBV5-6 and TRBJ2-5; possibly TRBD2 for D (7 bases). The germline V gene has CDR1 SGHDT and CDR2 YYEEEE. The CDR3 has 15 amino acids. Between the trimmed V and J ends, which lost 4 bases and 5 bases, there was a span of 18 bases.

In the case of this clonotype: This may arise from a read error, as a much more abundant clone is one base away. The genes are TRBV7-3 and TRBJ2-5; maybe TRBD1 (5 bases). This CDR3 is 14 amino acids long. The V end was cut by 2 bases, the J end by 11 bases, with 18 bases between. Germline V gives CDR1 SGHTA, CDR2 FQGTGA. DNA of the CDR3: TGTGCCAGCAGCTTACATCAGGGCCTAGTTGAGCAGTACTTC. Translating gives CASSLHQGLVEQYF.

This clonotype was counted many times. V gene TRBV20-1 combines with J gene TRBJ2-7, with D perhaps matching TRBD2 (5 bases). Germline CDR1 is DFQATT and CDR2 is SNEGSKA (reference sequence). V shed 1 base and J shed 9 bases, with 10 bases lying between them. CDR3 length equals 11 residues. CDR3: CSARVAAGQYF. CDR3 nucleotides: TGCAGTGCTAGAGTGGCCGCGGGGCAGTACTTC.

The chain couples TRBV7-8 to TRBJ2-2; tentative D call: TRBD2 (5 bases). Germline CDR1 SGHVS, CDR2 FQNEAQ. Trimming took off 5 bases at V and 1 base at J, with 14 bases between the two ends. The CDR3 length is 16 residues. The CDR3 region has the DNA TGTGCCAGCAGCCCCTTCCACGGGGAGAACACCGGGGAGCTGTTTTTT. Its translation: CASSPFHGENTGELFF. Filled out from reference TRBV7-8 and TRBJ2-2, the complete variable domain reads GAGVSQSPRYKVAKRGQDVALRCDPISGHVSLFWYQQALGQGPEFLTYFQNEAQLDKSGLPSDRFFAERPEGSVSTLKIQRTQQEDSAVYLCASSPFHGENTGELFFGEGSRLTVL.

This clonotype was recorded many times. V gene TRBV4-3 combines with J gene TRBJ2-5, with 12 nucleotides matching TRBD1. The CDR3 sequence is 16 residues long. Trimming took 0 bases from V and 7 from J; bases not matched to a gene: 6. In germline, CDR1 is LGHNA, CDR2 YSLEER. The CDR3 DNA sequence: TGCGCCAGCAGCCAAGACGGGACAGGGGGCGAGGGGACCCAGTACTTC. Amino acids: CASSQDGTGGEGTQYF.

This clonotype has only a few counts. A much larger clone differs from this one at a single base, so this may be a read error. In nucleotides, the CDR3 is TGCAGGGCCCGGGGAGCCGGTGAGACCCAGTACTTC. Amino acids: CRARGAGETQYF. V usage is TRBV20-1 and J usage is TRBJ2-5; maybe TRBD2 (5 bases). This CDR3 has 12 amino acids. Germline V CDR1 and CDR2: DFQATT, SNEGSKA (reference sequence).

The V gene is TRBV6-6, the J gene TRBJ1-5, with unresolved D. CDR3 size: 14 residues. CDR1 is MNHNY, CDR2 SVGAGI, per germline (reference sequence). The V gene lost 2 bases and the J gene lost 0 bases, with 5 bases spanning the gap. CDR3 sequence (DNA): TGTGCCAGCAGTTACCAAGATAGCAATCAGCCCCAGCATTTT. It yields the protein CASSYQDSNQPQHF.

This clonotype was counted once. This chain uses TRBV7-2 with TRBJ1-1, with 7 bases fitting TRBD1. Germline V lookup: CDR1 SGHTA, CDR2 FQGNSA. This CDR3 is built from 14 residues. V dropped 5 bases and J dropped 3; count of bases not matched to a gene: 6. CDR3 loop: CASSLLTGDTEAFF. The CDR3 DNA reads as TGTGCCAGCAGCCTACTTACAGGGGACACTGAAGCTTTCTTT.